One T cell receptor beta chain is described in this entry. This clonotype was seen many times. Its binding antigen is unknown. No base quality values were provided; no much bigger clone lies one nucleotide off. These data belong to a study of blood T cells in healthy people across ages (dated by TCRdb to the mid-2010s). In terms of the full investigation: In model experiments, roughly one uniquely barcoded TCR beta cDNA molecule per two T cells was captured by template switching. Donors were grouped into four age groups: young (average 16 years), middle-aged (around 39), aged (roughly 62) and long-lived (just over 80). To avoid experimental bias, donors of different ages were randomly spread across the sequencing lanes. Two additional independent replicas of 1 million unique cDNA reads from the same blood draw were analyzed for two donors (one aged 18 to 29 and one aged 80 or older). Age-related changes in TCR beta repertoire diversity were measured in the study by deep sequencing normalized with unique cDNA molecular identifiers. The paper's findings and limits, for the study overall: Observed TCR beta diversity correlated strongly with the percentage of naive T cells measured by flow cytometry. Compared with the aged group, the long-lived group had more naive CD4+ T cells, fewer expanded clones and increased TCR diversity, suggesting age selection. Observed TCR beta diversity per million T cells fell roughly linearly with age, and a significant reduction was already apparent by age around 40. Bulk unsorted PBMC profiling prevented conclusive comparison of naive and antigen-experienced compartments. Estimates of total diversity based on one million sequenced T cells were regarded as lower bounds and as underestimates. Donor CMV infection status was unknown, potentially confounding age-related changes in expanded clonotypes.

Systemically healthy Caucasian individuals from Russia, around 38 in total and aged 6 to 90 years, were included as donors. Each donor gave ten milliliters of peripheral blood, drawn into EDTA-treated Vacutainer tubes. Ficoll-Paque density-gradient centrifugation was used to isolate PBMCs, with at least 7 million per sample. Trizol reagent was used to extract total RNA from PBMCs, with at least 6 micrograms per sample. For every donor, an aliquot of PBMCs went through flow cytometry to measure the percentages of naive CD45RAhigh/CD27high T cells. From a lookup of the germline V gene, CDR1 and CDR2 are SGHVS and FNYEAQ. Including the terminal cysteine and phenylalanine, the CDR3 comprises 19 residues. The only DNA kept is the CDR3, 57 bases in frame from the first base. V is cut by 3 bases and J by 3 bases, and the space between the germline ends is 24 bases. Library prep was done by 5' RACE. Sequencing used an Illumina HiSeq 2500. A second PCR of roughly 7 to 12 cycles was performed with a sample-barcoded 5' primer and a J-beta primer mix. A template-switch 5' adaptor carrying 12 random nucleotides introduced a unique molecular identifier onto each TCR beta cDNA molecule. At least 3 million CDR3-containing paired-end reads were obtained from each sample. First-strand cDNA was synthesized from all RNA with the Mint cDNA synthesis kit, primed by a TRBC-specific oligonucleotide. After uracil-DNA glycosylase treatment, a first 18-cycle PCR used universal primers M1SS and BC2_uni_R on all cDNA. The paper's processing steps were these. For normalization, 1 million high-quality reads, each with a distinct molecular identifier, were randomly selected from each sample. Reads sharing molecular identifiers were discarded rather than binned into consensus sequences. MiTCR, set to a Q25 quality threshold and the strictest error-elimination algorithm, was used for CDR3 identification, clonotype clustering and error correction. A nonparametric unseen species model with Euler transformation was used to estimate a lower bound on total TCR beta diversity. TCRdb handled the public reads itself, with Q25 trimming in fastp and clone calling in MiXCR, and kept productive beta chains. Entries are consolidated by CDR3 protein sequence, retaining the most common genes and DNA. These V and J calls are TCRdb output, not the study's own analysis. This sample lists some 290,000 distinct CDR3 sequences; roughly a quarter were detected once. The top ten clonotypes cover roughly 30% of the sample.

This clonotype was obtained from a woman aged 70 to 79 in good health. The sequenced sample was blood. The V and J genes are TRBV7-6 and TRBJ1-3, with no confidently assigned D gene. The CDR3 is CASSFGRIGATSNGNTIYF. The DNA is TGTGCCAGCAGCTTCGGCCGGATCGGCGCCACAAGTAATGGAAACACCATATATTTT.